The T cell receptor beta chain under discussion was sequenced for a study of immune evolution from preneoplasia to lung adenocarcinoma. Regarding the study as a whole: Normal lung had highest clonality; later lesions appeared denser, more diverse.

Turning to this clone: The antigen is not known.

Method: immunoSEQ multiplex PCR; TCRdb's copy keeps in-frame clones and lacks some. The sample comprises over 2,000 clones, roughly 75% of which are singletons, and approximately 12% rests with the top ten. Trimming left V 1 base short and J 4 bases short, with 11 bases between. Germline V gene data show CDR1 as SGHNT and CDR2 as YENEEA. The CDR3 runs 16 residues. H&E slides confirmed each diagnosis, reviewed by two pathologists independently. The specimen was FFPE normal lung tissue adjacent to the tumor. The chain recombines TRBV11-3 with TRBJ2-6; tentatively, D is TRBD2 (6 bases). This receptor was identified in a person aged 55 to 69 with lung adenocarcinoma. CDR3 amino acids: CASSLGAGRGANVLTF. CDR3 bases: TGTGCCAGCAGCTTAGGCGCGGGGAGGGGGGCCAACGTCCTGACTTTC.